The 24 T cell receptor beta chains given below trace back to one sample, sequenced in a study of blood T cell repertoires in COVID-19. Only in-frame clones appear in the TCRdb table, and some are missing; sequencing was by immunoSEQ multiplex PCR. Of 60,000 to 70,000 clones listed, around 88% are singletons. Sequencing was performed on peripheral blood. These receptors were taken from a man aged 35-49 years with COVID-19, enrolled during active disease.

This chain joins TRBV20-1 and TRBJ1-3, with 9 nucleotides matching TRBD1. The V segment lost 3 bases and the J segment 1 base; nucleotides outside the gene matches: 7. The CDR3 runs 16 residues. Looked up from germline, CDR1 is DFQATT and CDR2 is SNEGSKA (reference sequence). The chain's CDR3 is CSASPGTGNSGNTIYF. In nucleotides, the CDR3 is TGCAGTGCTAGTCCCGGGACAGGGAATTCTGGAAACACCATATATTTT.

The genes are TRBV9 and TRBJ2-2, with 9 bases identical to TRBD2. With V trimmed by 4 bases and J by 6 bases, 7 bases remained unmatched. Germline V gene lookup returns CDR1 SGDLS and CDR2 YYNGEE. This CDR3 has 15 residues. The CDR3 loop reads CASSPLGGGAGELFF. The CDR3 region has the DNA TGTGCCAGCAGCCCTCTCGGCGGGGGGGCCGGGGAGCTGTTTTTT.

The chain is built from TRBV18 and TRBJ1-6; no definite D call. The V end lost 6 bases, the J end lost 8 bases, and 17 bases lay between the germline ends. CDR1 is KGHSH and CDR2 is LQKENI in the germline V gene. The CDR3 extends over 15 amino acids. The CDR3: CASSTFERIDSPLHF. CDR3 coding DNA: TGTGCCAGCTCCACTTTCGAACGTATCGATTCACCCCTCCACTTT. Full variable domain (missing parts from reference TRBV18 and TRBJ1-6): NAGVMQNPRHLVRRRGQEARLRCSPMKGHSHVYWYRQLPEEGLKFMVYLQKENIIDESGMPKERFSAEFPKEGPSILRIQQVVRGDSAAYFCASSTFERIDSPLHFGNGTRLTVT.

The chain carries TRBV10-3 and TRBJ1-1, with 7 bases matching TRBD1. Per germline, CDR1 ENHRY and CDR2 SYGVKD. Trimming took 7 bases from V and 5 from J; bases not matched to a gene: 7. This CDR3 comprises 13 residues. CDR3 in DNA: TGTGCCATCACGCAGGGGGATGAGACTGAAGCTTTCTTT. It yields the protein CAITQGDETEAFF.

This clone was found once. V usage is TRBV7-2 and J usage is TRBJ1-1; 7 bases match TRBD1. There are 14 residues in the CDR3. The germline V gene has CDR1 SGHTA and CDR2 FQGNSA. The ends lost 4 bases at V and 0 bases at J; junction bases unmatched: 2. This CDR3 reads CASSSDRMNTEAFF. As DNA, the CDR3 is TGTGCCAGCAGCTCGGACAGGATGAACACTGAAGCTTTCTTT.

The rearrangement joins TRBV3-1 (or the pseudogene TRBV3-2) to TRBJ2-5; a weak D match, TRBD2 (6 bases). CDR1 LGHDT and CDR2 YNNKEL come from the germline V gene (reference sequence). This CDR3 has 14 amino acids. V was clipped by 5 bases and J by 1 base, with 11 bases between them. DNA of the CDR3: TGTGCCAGCAGCAACGGCGGGGCCCAAGAGACCCAGTACTTC. Translating it yields CASSNGGAQETQYF.

The CDR3 sequence is CASSFMGAREKLFF. The CDR3, as DNA: TGTGCCAGCAGTTTCATGGGGGCGCGGGAAAAACTGTTTTTT. The chain couples TRBV28 to TRBJ1-4, with D perhaps matching TRBD1 (6 bases). The germline V and J ends were trimmed by 3 bases and 8 bases, with 13 bases remaining between them. Germline lookup yields CDR1 MDHEN and CDR2 SYDVKM. The CDR3 loop spans 14 amino acids.

The chain combines TRBV28 with TRBJ1-1; TRBD1 is a possible D gene (6 bases). The CDR3 is made up of 15 amino acids. V lost 2 bases and J lost 1, with 11 bases in between. Looked up from germline, CDR1 is MDHEN and CDR2 is SYDVKM. The CDR3 coding sequence is TGTGCCAGCAGTTTAGGGGGGGCGGCGAACACTGAAGCTTTCTTT. Translated: CASSLGGAANTEAFF.

V is TRBV4-1 and J is TRBJ2-2; 7 bases align to TRBD1. The CDR3 totals 16 residues. Trimming cost V 4 bases and J 0 bases; bases outside gene matches: 5. The germline gives CDR1 MGHRA, CDR2 YSYEKL. CDR3 DNA: TGCGCCAGCAGCCCTAGGGACAGATCGAACACCGGGGAGCTGTTTTTT. Translating gives CASSPRDRSNTGELFF.

The chain recombines TRBV7-7 with TRBJ2-5, with 8 bases identical to TRBD2. The CDR3 is 16 amino acids. J gave up 5 bases and V 2 bases, and 10 bases lay outside the gene matches. The germline CDR1 and CDR2 sequences are SSHAT and FNYEAQ (reference sequence). The CDR3, as DNA: TGTGCCAGCAGCTTATCTCCCCCGGGGGGGCATGAGACCCAGTACTTC. This codes for CASSLSPPGGHETQYF.

The chain uses TRBV29-1 and TRBJ2-3, with unresolved D. V dropped 3 bases and J dropped 0 bases, with 7 bases sitting between them. This CDR3 comprises 13 residues. Germline V gene data show CDR1 as SQVTM and CDR2 as ANQGSEA. CDR3 loop: CSVEGISTDTQYF. CDR3 bases: TGCAGCGTTGAGGGCATTAGCACAGATACGCAGTATTTT.

The chain is built from TRBV7-2 and TRBJ1-6; possible D gene TRBD1, 5 bases. The germline gives CDR1 SGHTA, CDR2 FQGNSA. The CDR3 is 13 residues long. Trimming cost V 5 bases and J 10 bases, with 12 bases left between them. The CDR3 nucleotides read TGTGCCAGCAGCCAGGGCCCCCCCTCACCCCTCCACTTT. It codes for CASSQGPPSPLHF.

The chain combines TRBV11-3 with TRBJ2-1; 8 positions match TRBD2. Germline CDR1 reads SGHNT; CDR2 reads YENEEA. The J segment lost 1 base and the V segment lost 4 bases, leaving 3 bases of the junction unmatched. This CDR3 comprises 15 residues. CDR3 coding DNA: TGTGCCAGCAGCTCGGGGGGGGAATCCTACAATGAGCAGTTCTTC. It translates to CASSSGGESYNEQFF.

This sequence joins TRBV6-5 and TRBJ2-3; D perhaps matches TRBD1 (5 bases). The CDR3 is 16 residues long. Trimming removed 2 bases at V and 6 bases at J, with 18 bases between. Germline-derived CDR1 and CDR2 are MNHEY and SVGAGI. CDR3 sequence: CASSYRGSGPKDTQYF. CDR3 DNA: TGTGCCAGCAGTTACCGCGGATCAGGGCCTAAGGATACGCAGTATTTT.

The gene calls are TRBV12-5 and TRBJ1-5, with a weak D call TRBD1 (5 bases). Trimming shortened V by 6 bases and J by 7 bases, and 7 bases separated the two germline ends. Looked up from germline, CDR1 is LGHNT and CDR2 is FRNRAP. The CDR3 covers 11 residues. This CDR3 is CASGRQQPQHF. The DNA of the CDR3 is TGTGCTAGTGGCCGACAGCAGCCCCAGCATTTT.

The chain couples TRBV3-1 (or the pseudogene TRBV3-2) to TRBJ2-5; TRBD1 matches at 12 bases. V trimming: 6 bases; J trimming: 5 bases; junction bases outside the gene matches: 10. The CDR3 contains 16 residues. Germline lookup yields CDR1 LGHDT and CDR2 YNNKEL (reference sequence). The CDR3 protein is CASSNPGTGGGETQYF. The CDR3 nucleotides read TGTGCCAGCAGTAACCCCGGGACAGGGGGCGGCGAGACCCAGTACTTC.

The chain is built from TRBV7-9 and TRBJ1-1, with 9 bases that match TRBD1. CDR3 length: 16 amino acids. Losses at the gene ends were 5 bases for V and 3 bases for J; bases not matched to a gene: 10. The V gene's germline CDR1 is SEHNR and CDR2 FQNEAQ (reference sequence). The CDR3 protein is CASSATGGRGDTEAFF. The CDR3 DNA is TGTGCCAGCAGCGCTACAGGGGGCCGAGGGGACACTGAAGCTTTCTTT.

This chain uses TRBV6-1 with TRBJ2-7, with 9 positions matching TRBD1. After removal of 3 bases from V and 6 bases from J, the junction contained 9 bases not matched to a gene. CDR3 length: 15 amino acids. The V gene's germline CDR1 is MNHNS and CDR2 SASEGT. CDR3 nucleotides: TGTGCCAGCAGTGATGGGACAGGGTATACTCCCGAGCAGTACTTC. Its translation is CASSDGTGYTPEQYF.

The chain combines TRBV3-1 (or the pseudogene TRBV3-2) with TRBJ1-1; D is unresolved. Looked up from germline, CDR1 is LGHDT and CDR2 is YNNKEL (reference sequence). CDR3 size: 15 residues. V lost 4 bases and J lost 1, with 13 bases in between. CDR3 in amino acids: CASSLNGIRNTEAFF. The CDR3 nucleotides are TGTGCCAGCAGCCTAAACGGGATTCGGAACACTGAAGCTTTCTTT.

This clone was observed once. V is TRBV28 and J is TRBJ1-2, with a weak D call TRBD1 (5 bases). This CDR3 is built from 18 residues. Trimming removed 2 bases at V and 0 bases at J, with 19 bases between. Per the germline V gene, CDR1 is MDHEN and CDR2 is SYDVKM. In DNA, the CDR3 is TGTGCCAGCAGTTTAAGTGGGCAGGGAAGAGGAGCTAACTATGGCTACACCTTC. This codes for CASSLSGQGRGANYGYTF.

This chain uses TRBV6-2 or TRBV6-3 with TRBJ2-2, with 11 bases that match TRBD2. The CDR3 sequence is 19 residues long. Germline V gene sequence: CDR1 MNHEY, CDR2 SVGEGT. V shed 5 bases and J 4 bases; nucleotides not matched to a gene: 15. The CDR3 here is CASSASPGLAAYFTGELFF. The CDR3 DNA sequence: TGTGCCAGCAGTGCCTCCCCGGGACTAGCGGCCTATTTCACCGGGGAGCTGTTTTTT.

The chain has TRBV28 and TRBJ2-7; 8 bases align to TRBD1. The length of the CDR3 is 14 residues. Germline V gives CDR1 MDHEN, CDR2 SYDVKM. The J segment lost 2 bases and the V segment lost 5 bases, leaving 5 bases of the junction unmatched. CDR3 region: CASSPTGQAYEQYF. CDR3 DNA sequence: TGTGCCAGCAGTCCAACGGGACAGGCCTACGAGCAGTACTTC.

This chain uses TRBV4-1 with TRBJ1-5, with D uncertain. Germline CDR1 reads MGHRA; CDR2 reads YSYEKL. V lost 4 bases to trimming and J lost 5 bases, with 9 bases between them. This CDR3 spans 13 amino acids. The CDR3 loop reads CASSPVLDQPQHF. The DNA of the CDR3 is TGCGCCAGCAGCCCTGTTCTCGATCAGCCCCAGCATTTT.

J is TRBJ2-7 and V is TRBV2, with a tentative D call TRBD1 (6 bases). The germline V and J ends were trimmed by 6 bases and 3 bases, with 12 bases remaining between them. CDR1 is SNHLY and CDR2 is FYNNEI in the germline V gene. This CDR3 has 13 residues. The CDR3 protein is CASRTTGIYEQYF. CDR3 DNA sequence: TGTGCCAGCAGAACTACAGGGATCTACGAGCAGTACTTC.